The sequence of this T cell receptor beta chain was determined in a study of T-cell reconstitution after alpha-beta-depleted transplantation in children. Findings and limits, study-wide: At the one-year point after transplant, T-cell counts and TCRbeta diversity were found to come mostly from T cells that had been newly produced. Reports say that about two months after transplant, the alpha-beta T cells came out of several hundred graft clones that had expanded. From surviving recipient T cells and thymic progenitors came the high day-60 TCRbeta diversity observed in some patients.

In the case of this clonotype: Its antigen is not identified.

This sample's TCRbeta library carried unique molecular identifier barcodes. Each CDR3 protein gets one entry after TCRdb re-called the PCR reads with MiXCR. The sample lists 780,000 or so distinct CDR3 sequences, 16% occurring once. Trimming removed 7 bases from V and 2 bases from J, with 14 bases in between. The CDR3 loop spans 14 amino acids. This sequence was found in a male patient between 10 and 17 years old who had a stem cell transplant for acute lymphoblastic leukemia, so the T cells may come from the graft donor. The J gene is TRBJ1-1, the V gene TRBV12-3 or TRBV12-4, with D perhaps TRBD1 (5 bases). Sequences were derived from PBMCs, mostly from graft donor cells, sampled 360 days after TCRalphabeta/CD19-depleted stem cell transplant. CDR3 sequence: CASIRAGTNTEAFF. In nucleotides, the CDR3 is TGTGCCAGCATACGGGCAGGGACTAACACTGAAGCTTTCTTT.